These 8 T cell receptor beta chains were all obtained from the same sample, sequenced in a study of control samples from healthy donors and cancer patients. The protocol was immunoSEQ multiplex PCR, while the TCRdb copy is restricted to in-frame clones and leaves out a portion. This sample yields some 110,000 clones, of which more than 85% are seen a single time; 2% to 3% belongs to the top ten. Material: blood. Receptors were obtained from a man aged 30-40 years in good health.

The rearrangement joins TRBV10-3 to TRBJ2-2; D unresolved. V shed 0 bases and J shed 7 bases, with 9 bases lying between them. There are 14 residues in the CDR3. The V gene's germline CDR1 is ENHRY and CDR2 SYGVKD. CDR3 sequence reads: CAISESREYGELFF. The CDR3 bases are TGTGCCATCAGTGAGTCACGAGAGTACGGGGAGCTGTTTTTT.

This clone was seen a single time. This chain joins TRBV28 and TRBJ2-5; no firm D call. This CDR3 spans 14 amino acids. Trimming removed 1 base from V and 1 base from J, with 7 bases in between. Germline lookup yields CDR1 MDHEN and CDR2 SYDVKM. CDR3 sequence (DNA): TGTGCCAGCAGTTTATTGCTACTCCAAGAGACCCAGTACTTC. This encodes CASSLLLLQETQYF.

The chain links TRBV28 to TRBJ1-1, with TRBD1 as a possible D gene (6 bases). Trimming removed 7 bases at V and 0 bases at J, with 18 bases between. Germline CDR1 MDHEN, CDR2 SYDVKM. The CDR3 totals 16 residues. The CDR3 spells CASTTDRLGLNTEAFF. The CDR3 DNA reads TGTGCCAGCACCACTGACAGGCTAGGCCTGAACACTGAAGCTTTCTTT.

This clone has more than one count but fewer than ten. This rearrangement joins TRBV5-6 to TRBJ1-5; D gene unclear. The length of the CDR3 is 15 residues. Germline CDR1 SGHDT, CDR2 YYEEEE. Trimming took off 2 bases at V and 0 bases at J, with 9 bases between the two ends. The CDR3 reads CASSFRRASNQPQHF. CDR3 nucleotides: TGTGCCAGCAGCTTTCGGAGGGCTAGCAATCAGCCCCAGCATTTT.

The chain recombines TRBV19 with TRBJ1-5; the D gene is possibly TRBD1 (6 bases). This CDR3 has 15 residues. Germline assignment: CDR1 LNHDA and CDR2 SQIVND (reference sequence). Deletions cut 7 bases from V and 7 bases from J, with 20 bases between. In DNA, the CDR3 is TGTGCCAGTACCCGACTACAGGGCGCGGGGCAGCCCCAGCATTTT. Amino acid sequence: CASTRLQGAGQPQHF.

The chain couples TRBV5-6 to TRBJ1-5; D gene uncertain. CDR1 and CDR2 (germline): SGHDT, YYEEEE. V lost 0 bases, J lost 1 base, and 5 bases lay in between. The CDR3 has 14 residues. As DNA, the CDR3 is TGTGCCAGCAGCTTGGCGGTGAGCAATCAGCCCCAGCATTTT. Translated, it gives CASSLAVSNQPQHF.

V gene TRBV19 combines with J gene TRBJ1-5, with D maybe TRBD1 (6 bases). Trimming stripped 7 bases from V and 4 bases from J, with 11 bases between. In germline, CDR1 is LNHDA, CDR2 SQIVND (reference sequence). This CDR3 contains 13 residues. CDR3 nucleotide sequence: TGTGCCAGTAAGGGGGGCAGGAATCAGCCCCAGCATTTT. Translated: CASKGGRNQPQHF.

The chain recombines TRBV4-1 with TRBJ2-1, with 7 bases matching TRBD1. This CDR3 region has 15 residues. Per the germline V gene, CDR1 is MGHRA and CDR2 is YSYEKL. V shed 4 bases, J shed 9 bases, and the junction held 12 bases outside the gene matches. The CDR3 spells CASSLTARQGAEQFF. The CDR3 region has the DNA TGCGCCAGCAGCCTAACCGCCCGACAGGGCGCTGAGCAGTTCTTC.